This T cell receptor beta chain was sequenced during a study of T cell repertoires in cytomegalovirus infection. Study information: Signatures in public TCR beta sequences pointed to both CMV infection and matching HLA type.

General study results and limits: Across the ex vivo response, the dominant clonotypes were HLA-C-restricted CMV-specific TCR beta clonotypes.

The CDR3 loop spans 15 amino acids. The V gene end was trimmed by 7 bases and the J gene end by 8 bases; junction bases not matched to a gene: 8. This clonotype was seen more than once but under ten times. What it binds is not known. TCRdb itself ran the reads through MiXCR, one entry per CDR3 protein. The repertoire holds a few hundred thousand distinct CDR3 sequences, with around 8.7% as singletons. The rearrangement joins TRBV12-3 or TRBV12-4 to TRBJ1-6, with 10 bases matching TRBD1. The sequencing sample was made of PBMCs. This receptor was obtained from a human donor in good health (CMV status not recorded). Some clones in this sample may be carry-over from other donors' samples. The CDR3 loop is CASTNDRGQYSPLHF. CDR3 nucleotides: TGTGCCAGCACGAACGACAGGGGGCAATATTCACCCCTCCACTTT.